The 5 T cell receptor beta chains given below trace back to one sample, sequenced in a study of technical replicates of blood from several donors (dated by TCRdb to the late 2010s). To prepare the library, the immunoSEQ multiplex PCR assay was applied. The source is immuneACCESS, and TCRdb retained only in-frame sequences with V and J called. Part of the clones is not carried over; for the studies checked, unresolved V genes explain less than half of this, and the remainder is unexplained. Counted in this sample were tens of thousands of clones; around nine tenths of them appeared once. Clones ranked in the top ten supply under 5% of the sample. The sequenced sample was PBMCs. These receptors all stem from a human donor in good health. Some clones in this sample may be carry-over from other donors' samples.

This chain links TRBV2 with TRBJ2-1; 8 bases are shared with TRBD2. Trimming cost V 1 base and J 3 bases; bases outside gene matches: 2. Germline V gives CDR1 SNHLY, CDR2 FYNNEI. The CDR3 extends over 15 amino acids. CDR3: CASSEGTSYYNEQFF. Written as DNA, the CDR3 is TGTGCCAGCAGTGAAGGGACTAGCTACTACAATGAGCAGTTCTTC.

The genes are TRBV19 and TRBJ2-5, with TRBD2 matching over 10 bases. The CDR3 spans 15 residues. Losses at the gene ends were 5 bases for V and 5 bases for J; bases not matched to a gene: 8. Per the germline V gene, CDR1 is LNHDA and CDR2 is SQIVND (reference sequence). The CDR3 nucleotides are TGTGCCAGTAGTGCCGATAGCGGGGGGTTGGAGACCCAGTACTTC. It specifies CASSADSGGLETQYF. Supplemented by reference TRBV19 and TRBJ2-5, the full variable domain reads DGGITQSPKYLFRKEGQNVTLSCEQNLNHDAMYWYRQDPGQGLRLIYYSQIVNDFQKGDIAEGYSVSREKKESFPLTVTSAQKNPTAFYLCASSADSGGLETQYFGPGTRLLVL.

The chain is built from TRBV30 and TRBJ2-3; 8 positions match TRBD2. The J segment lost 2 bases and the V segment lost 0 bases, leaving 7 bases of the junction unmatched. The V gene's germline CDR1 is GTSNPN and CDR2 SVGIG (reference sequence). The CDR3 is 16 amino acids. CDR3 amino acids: CAWSVHAGGFTDTQYF. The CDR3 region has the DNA TGTGCCTGGAGTGTACACGCGGGAGGCTTCACAGATACGCAGTATTTT.

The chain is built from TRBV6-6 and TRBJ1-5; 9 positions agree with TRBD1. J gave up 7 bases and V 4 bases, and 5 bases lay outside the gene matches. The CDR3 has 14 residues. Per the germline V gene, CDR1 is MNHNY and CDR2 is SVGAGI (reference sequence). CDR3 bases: TGTGCCAGCAGTTCTCGGACAGGGGTACAGCCCCAGCATTTT. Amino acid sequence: CASSSRTGVQPQHF.

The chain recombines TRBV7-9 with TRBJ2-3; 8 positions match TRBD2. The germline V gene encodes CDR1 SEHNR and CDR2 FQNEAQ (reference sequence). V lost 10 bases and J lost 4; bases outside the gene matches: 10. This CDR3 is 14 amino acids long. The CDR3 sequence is CANAESGSSDTQYF. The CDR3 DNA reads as TGTGCCAACGCCGAGAGCGGGAGTTCAGATACGCAGTATTTT.